This T cell receptor beta chain was documented in a study of blood T cell repertoires in COVID-19. Clones were read by immunoSEQ multiplex PCR, and TCRdb kept only the in-frame ones, dropping some. There are 120,000 to 150,000 clones in the sample; about 87% occur only once, and approximately 40% lies in the top ten. The CDR3 is 15 amino acids. Germline CDR1 is SEHNR and CDR2 is FQNEAQ (reference sequence). V was cut by 4 bases and J by 1 base, with 12 bases left in between. The sample was peripheral blood. This clonotype was obtained from a man aged 45 to 65 who had recovered from COVID-19. V and J are TRBV7-9 and TRBJ2-3, with D maybe TRBD2 (5 bases). The CDR3 sequence: CASSSLQRGTDTQYF. DNA of the CDR3: TGTGCCAGCAGCTCGCTTCAGAGGGGCACAGATACGCAGTATTTT. Filled out from reference TRBV7-9 and TRBJ2-3, the complete variable domain reads DTGVSQNPRHKITKRGQNVTFRCDPISEHNRLYWYRQTLGQGPEFLTYFQNEAQLEKSRLLSDRFSAERPKGSFSTLEIQRTEQGDSAMYLCASSSLQRGTDTQYFGPGTRLTVL.